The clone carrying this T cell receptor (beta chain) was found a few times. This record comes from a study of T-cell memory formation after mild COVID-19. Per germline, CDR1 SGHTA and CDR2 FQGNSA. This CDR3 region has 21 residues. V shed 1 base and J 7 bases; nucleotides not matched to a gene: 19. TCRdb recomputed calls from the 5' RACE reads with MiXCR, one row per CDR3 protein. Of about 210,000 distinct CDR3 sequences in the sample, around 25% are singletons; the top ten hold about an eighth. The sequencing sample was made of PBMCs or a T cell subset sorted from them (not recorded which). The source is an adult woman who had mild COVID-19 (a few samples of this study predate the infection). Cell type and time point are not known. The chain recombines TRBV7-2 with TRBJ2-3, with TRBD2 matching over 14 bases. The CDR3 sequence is CASSLVGPGLAGDWGGNTQYF. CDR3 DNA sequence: TGTGCCAGCAGCTTAGTGGGGCCGGGACTAGCGGGAGATTGGGGCGGAAATACGCAGTATTTT.